The rows below give T cell receptor beta chains drawn from one sample of a study of T-cell reconstitution after alpha-beta-depleted transplantation in children. In TCRdb, the PCR reads were re-called with MiXCR into one record per CDR3 protein. The table has around 440,000 distinct CDR3 sequences, roughly a tenth seen once. The material sequenced was PBMCs, taken before TCRalphabeta/CD19-depleted stem cell transplant. All receptors derive from a child younger than 10 with inherited bone marrow failure, due to receive a stem cell transplant. CDR3s include the opening cysteine and the closing phenylalanine or tryptophan.

j_gene,v_gene,CDR3aa
TRBJ2-2,TRBV27,CASSSRAGELFF
TRBJ2-2,TRBV27,CASSSTQGNTGELFF
TRBJ2-7,TRBV5-1,CASSWEVSGSSYEQYF
TRBJ1-2,TRBV7-9,CASSLAPAVNYGYTF
TRBJ2-2,TRBV4-1,CASSQYGTGGAGGELFF
TRBJ1-2,TRBV7-2,CASSSTGGVEGYTF
TRBJ1-1,TRBV4-3,CASSQVGMGGTEAFF
TRBJ2-3,TRBV28,CASRGMVLGSTDTQYF
TRBJ1-4,TRBV4-3,CASSRERQVLNEKLFF
TRBJ1-6,TRBV20-1,CSVLRAHYNSPLHF
TRBJ2-7,TRBV4-3,CASSQVAFGSYEQYF
TRBJ2-7,TRBV10-3,CAISPQEGIYEQYF
TRBJ2-6,TRBV5-1,CASSLAGPIPSGANVLTF
TRBJ2-1,TRBV4-3,CASSQDGEHTSLSSYNEQFF
TRBJ1-2,TRBV19,CASSMGTLNYGYTF
TRBJ1-3,TRBV30,CAWRGYWLSGNTIYF
TRBJ1-1,TRBV7-9,CASSRGRNTEAFF
TRBJ2-1,TRBV6-5,CASSFGTPRFVNEQFF
TRBJ2-7,TRBV27,CASSPVGASYEQYF
TRBJ2-5,TRBV29-1,CSVEGSQGIETQYF
TRBJ1-2,TRBV12-3/TRBV12-4,CASSFDPYYGYTF
TRBJ2-7,TRBV29-1,CSVLVGGEQYF
TRBJ2-7,TRBV20-1,CSARWGHNYEQYF
TRBJ2-1,TRBV5-1,CASSLLDRDNEQFF
TRBJ2-7,TRBV7-9,CASSRTPSMWYEQYF
TRBJ2-1,TRBV20-1,CSAGKLAGKDEQFF
TRBJ2-4,TRBV29-1,CSVVGASGIQYF
TRBJ2-3,TRBV27,CASSLLGRSGTDTQYF
TRBJ2-7,TRBV4-3,CASSQDVVGTGTYEQYF
TRBJ2-5,TRBV4-3,CASSQRDRGLETQYF
TRBJ2-1,TRBV4-3,CASSRSSGPNYNEQFF